This section outlines one T cell receptor beta chain sequence together with its context. Its matching antigen is unknown. The sample originates from a study of PD-1 blockade in classical Hodgkin lymphoma. Study observations and caveats: Baseline TCR diversity was reportedly lower in newly diagnosed patients than healthy donors.

Every patient had relapsed following autologous stem cell transplantation, and cohorts differed in brentuximab vedotin exposure. Germline V lookup: CDR1 MNHEY, CDR2 SMNVEV (reference sequence). V lost 3 bases to trimming and J lost 3 bases, with 6 bases between them. The CDR3 extends over 14 amino acids. Data came from immunoSEQ multiplex PCR; TCRdb stores just in-frame clones and leaves some out. The sample comprises tens of thousands of clones, roughly nine tenths of which are singletons, and over 14% rests with the top ten. This rearrangement joins TRBV27 to TRBJ2-6, with unresolved D. This receptor was taken from a human donor with classical Hodgkin lymphoma. Sequenced material: peripheral blood mononuclear cells (PBMCs), taken at baseline. The CDR3 region has the DNA TGTGCCAGCAGTTTTGGGATTGGGGCCAACGTCCTGACTTTC. It encodes CASSFGIGANVLTF.